Following are 29 T cell receptor beta chains from one sample sequenced in a study of blood T cell repertoires in COVID-19 (dated by TCRdb to the early 2020s). Library prep was done by the immunoSEQ multiplex PCR assay. Not all clones reach the TCRdb copy of this immuneACCESS table, which keeps in-frame sequences only. Checked studies attribute under half of the gap to unresolved V genes and leave the rest unexplained. The sample table records some 110,000 clones; around nine tenths of these occur just once. The top ten clones comprise around 4.5% of the sample. Sequenced: peripheral blood. The receptors derive from a middle-aged man with acute or convalescent COVID-19.

The table lists this clone with a few counts. The V and J genes are TRBV30 and TRBJ1-1, with D unclear. Trimming removed 2 bases at V and 4 bases at J, with 14 bases between. Germline loops: CDR1 GTSNPN, CDR2 SVGIG (reference sequence). This CDR3 is 14 amino acids long. CDR3 sequence (DNA): TGTGCCTGGAGTCCAGGCCCCGCCGGCACTGAAGCTTTCTTT. Translated: CAWSPGPAGTEAFF.

This clone appeared a single time. The chain uses TRBV7-9 and TRBJ2-1; 8 nucleotides match TRBD2. The CDR3 is made up of 16 amino acids. Germline V gene lookup returns CDR1 SEHNR and CDR2 FQNEAQ (reference sequence). Trimming took 5 bases from V and 5 from J; bases not matched to a gene: 11. The CDR3 loop is CASSPDLAGLNNEQFF. CDR3 nucleotides: TGTGCCAGCAGCCCCGATTTAGCGGGGTTAAACAATGAGCAGTTCTTC.

This clone was detected only once. The CDR3 spells CASSLGAGGNTEAFF. DNA for the CDR3: TGTGCCAGCAGCTTGGGGGCAGGGGGGAACACTGAAGCTTTCTTT. The chain joins TRBV5-8 to TRBJ1-1; 7 nucleotides line up with TRBD1. The CDR3 spans 15 residues. CDR1 is SGHTS and CDR2 is YDEGEE in the germline V gene. V dropped 0 bases and J dropped 1; count of bases not matched to a gene: 3.

The rearrangement uses TRBV19 and TRBJ1-6, with D hard to call. This CDR3 contains 15 residues. Germline assignment: CDR1 LNHDA and CDR2 SQIVND (reference sequence). V gave up 0 bases and J gave up 10 bases, with 13 bases separating them. The CDR3 is CASSIDPSSRSPLHF. The DNA of the CDR3 is TGTGCCAGTAGTATAGATCCGAGTAGTCGATCACCCCTCCACTTT.

The chain is built from TRBV7-9 and TRBJ1-2, with 8 nucleotides matching TRBD1. Germline-derived CDR1 and CDR2 are SEHNR and FQNEAQ (reference sequence). Trimming cost V 4 bases and J 7 bases; bases outside gene matches: 8. The CDR3 is 14 amino acids. The CDR3 bases are TGTGCCAGCAGCTCCTGGGACAGGAACGGTGGCTACACCTTC. Encoded protein: CASSSWDRNGGYTF.

The J gene is TRBJ2-7, the V gene TRBV18; TRBD1 matches at 9 bases. CDR1 and CDR2 from the germline V gene are KGHSH and LQKENI. The CDR3 has 14 amino acids. Unmatched junction bases numbered 4, after V lost 3 bases and J lost 4 bases. The DNA for the CDR3 is TGTGCCAGCTCACCCCGGGGACAGGGATACGAGCAGTACTTC. Its protein is CASSPRGQGYEQYF.

This clone was seen a few times. CDR3 loop: CASSLRQGTSYGYTF. CDR3 sequence (DNA): TGCGCCAGCAGCTTAAGACAGGGGACCTCCTATGGCTACACCTTC. The chain combines TRBV5-1 with TRBJ1-2, with 8 bases aligning to TRBD1. The junction had 7 bases not matched to a gene; V was cut back by 2 bases and J by 4 bases. Germline lookup yields CDR1 SGHRS and CDR2 YFSETQ. There are 15 residues in the CDR3. The full variable domain, with the rest looked up from reference TRBV5-1 and TRBJ1-2, is KAGVTQTPRYLIKTRGQQVTLSCSPISGHRSVSWYQQTPGQGLQFLFEYFSETQRNKGNFPGRFSGRQFSNSRSEMNVSTLELGDSALYLCASSLRQGTSYGYTFGSGTRLTVV.

The V and J genes are TRBV25-1 and TRBJ2-3, with 9 bases aligning to TRBD2. Per the germline V gene, CDR1 is MGHDK and CDR2 is SYGVNS. This CDR3 has 14 amino acids. The V and J ends lost 1 base and 4 bases, in that order; junction bases with no gene match: 0. CDR3 loop: CASSELAGADTQYF. The CDR3 coding sequence is TGTGCCAGCAGTGAATTAGCGGGAGCAGATACGCAGTATTTT.

J is TRBJ1-5 and V is TRBV6-2 or TRBV6-3, with a possible D match to TRBD1 (6 bases). The germline gives CDR1 MNHEY, CDR2 SVGEGT. The CDR3 totals 16 residues. Trimming removed 0 bases at V and 1 base at J, with 10 bases between. This CDR3 is CASSYSGALSNQPQHF. In nucleotides, the CDR3 is TGTGCCAGCAGTTACTCGGGGGCCCTGAGCAATCAGCCCCAGCATTTT.

The CDR3 DNA follows: TGTGCCAGCAGCTATAGTTTCAATCAGCCCCAGCATTTT. Protein: CASSYSFNQPQHF. V usage is TRBV7-8 and J usage is TRBJ1-5; D ambiguous. Germline V lookup: CDR1 SGHVS, CDR2 FQNEAQ. V was pared by 4 bases and J by 3 bases, with 7 bases between. The CDR3 is made up of 13 amino acids. Full variable domain (remainder filled in from reference TRBV7-8 and TRBJ1-5): GAGVSQSPRYKVAKRGQDVALRCDPISGHVSLFWYQQALGQGPEFLTYFQNEAQLDKSGLPSDRFFAERPEGSVSTLKIQRTQQEDSAVYLCASSYSFNQPQHFGDGTRLSIL.

This rearrangement joins TRBV18 to TRBJ1-4, with D possibly being TRBD1 (5 bases). V was clipped by 5 bases and J by 8 bases, with 18 bases between them. The germline CDR1 and CDR2 sequences are KGHSH and LQKENI. The length of the CDR3 is 15 residues. The DNA for the CDR3 is TGTGCCAGCTCAAGCGGGATCGGGGCGGAGGAAAAACTGTTTTTT. The encoded protein is CASSSGIGAEEKLFF.

The gene calls are TRBV18 and TRBJ1-3; the match to TRBD1 covers 8 bases. Trimming removed 1 base from V and 4 bases from J; junction bases left unmatched: 9. The CDR3 contains 17 residues. In germline, CDR1 is KGHSH, CDR2 LQKENI. The CDR3 reads CASSPRAGQGPGNTIYF. The CDR3 DNA reads as TGTGCCAGCTCACCACGGGCCGGACAGGGTCCGGGAAACACCATATATTTT.

V usage is TRBV19 and J usage is TRBJ2-1, with a tentative D call TRBD1 (5 bases). Trimming pared 7 bases from V and 0 bases from J, leaving 10 bases between. The CDR3 runs 14 residues. Germline V gene lookup returns CDR1 LNHDA and CDR2 SQIVND (reference sequence). Here the CDR3 DNA reads TGTGCCAGTACAGACAGTAGCTCCTACAATGAGCAGTTCTTC. It is translated as CASTDSSSYNEQFF.

This chain connects TRBV5-5 to TRBJ2-3; the match to TRBD2 covers 10 bases. V trimming: 2 bases; J trimming: 1 base; junction bases outside the gene matches: 1. The CDR3 is made up of 15 amino acids. Germline V gene sequence: CDR1 SGHKS, CDR2 YYEKEE (reference sequence). The CDR3 coding sequence is TGTGCCAGCAGCTTCCTAGCGGGAGGCACAGATACGCAGTATTTT. It codes for CASSFLAGGTDTQYF. The complete variable domain, with remaining parts taken from reference TRBV5-5 and TRBJ2-3, reads DAGVTQSPTHLIKTRGQQVTLRCSPISGHKSVSWYQQVLGQGPQFIFQYYEKEERGRGNFPDRFSARQFPNYSSELNVNALLLGDSALYLCASSFLAGGTDTQYFGPGTRLTVL.

V is TRBV10-3 and J is TRBJ2-3, with TRBD1 matching 9 bases. V dropped 5 bases and J dropped 4; count of bases not matched to a gene: 7. Germline V gene data show CDR1 as ENHRY and CDR2 as SYGVKD. The CDR3 consists of 15 residues. CDR3 region: CAISKNRDRADTQYF. In nucleotides, the CDR3 is TGTGCCATCAGTAAAAACCGGGACAGGGCAGATACGCAGTATTTT.

The chain is built from TRBV4-1 and TRBJ2-1; maybe TRBD2 (5 bases). The CDR3 contains 16 residues. CDR1 is MGHRA, CDR2 YSYEKL, per germline. V lost 1 base to trimming and J lost 0 bases, with 10 bases between them. CDR3 loop: CASSQVPGSSYNEQFF. CDR3 in DNA: TGCGCCAGCAGCCAAGTACCGGGGTCCTCCTACAATGAGCAGTTCTTC.

The rearrangement links TRBV4-3 to TRBJ1-5; 12 nucleotides agree with TRBD1. The CDR3 totals 19 residues. Losses at the gene ends were 0 bases for V and 4 bases for J; bases not matched to a gene: 10. From germline, CDR1 is LGHNA and CDR2 YSLEER. The CDR3 coding sequence is TGCGCCAGCAGCCAAGATGGGGGACAGGGGGCAGTTGGGAATCAGCCCCAGCATTTT. This translates into CASSQDGGQGAVGNQPQHF.

The genes are TRBV6-5 and TRBJ1-2, with D perhaps matching TRBD1 (6 bases). The CDR3 spans 16 residues. V lost 4 bases and J lost 6, with 21 bases in between. Germline assignment: CDR1 MNHEY and CDR2 SVGAGI. The CDR3 DNA reads TGTGCCAGCAGTTCCTCGATGATACAGGGTTTGAATGGCTACACCTTC. Amino acid sequence: CASSSSMIQGLNGYTF.

This clone is a singleton in its sample. The chain links TRBV11-2 to TRBJ2-2; a weak D match, TRBD2 (6 bases). The V end was cut by 4 bases, the J end by 2 bases, with 14 bases between. CDR1 and CDR2 (germline): SGHAT, FQNNGV. This CDR3 is 16 amino acids long. DNA of the CDR3: TGTGCCAGCAGCTCGGGACTTGACTATAACACCGGGGAGCTGTTTTTT. Protein: CASSSGLDYNTGELFF.

The V and J genes are TRBV4-3 and TRBJ1-4; D is unresolved. This CDR3 has 15 amino acids. V was pared by 0 bases and J by 4 bases, with 9 bases between. Germline V gene data show CDR1 as LGHNA and CDR2 as YSLEER. The CDR3 sequence is CASSQEGRDNEKLFF. CDR3 DNA sequence: TGCGCCAGCAGCCAAGAAGGACGGGATAATGAAAAACTGTTTTTT.

The J gene is TRBJ2-5, the V gene TRBV30; D gene unclear. The germline V gene has CDR1 GTSNPN and CDR2 SVGIG (reference sequence). Trimming pared 2 bases from V and 5 bases from J, leaving 6 bases between. The CDR3 covers 11 residues. CDR3 in amino acids: CAWSNRETQYF. The DNA for the CDR3 is TGTGCCTGGAGTAACCGGGAGACCCAGTACTTC. The full variable domain, in which reference TRBV30 and TRBJ2-5 provide the parts outside the CDR3, is SQTIHQWPATLVQPVGSPLSLECTVEGTSNPNLYWYRQAAGRGLQLLFYSVGIGQISSEVPQNLSASRPQDRQFILSSKKLLLSDSGFYLCAWSNRETQYFGPGTRLLVL.

This clone came up once. The chain employs TRBV3-1 (or the pseudogene TRBV3-2) and TRBJ1-1; D is undetermined. The CDR3 sequence is 14 residues long. Trimming left V 1 base short and J 3 bases short, with 9 bases between. Per the germline V gene, CDR1 is LGHDT and CDR2 is YNNKEL (reference sequence). The chain's CDR3 is CASSQVWEHTEAFF. Written as DNA, the CDR3 is TGTGCCAGCAGCCAAGTATGGGAGCACACTGAAGCTTTCTTT.

The chain couples TRBV10-3 to TRBJ2-2, with 11 nucleotides matching TRBD2. CDR1 and CDR2 from the germline V gene are ENHRY and SYGVKD. Unmatched junction bases numbered 1, after V lost 3 bases and J lost 4 bases. The CDR3 totals 15 residues. This chain's CDR3 is CAISDSGRATGELFF. The CDR3, as DNA: TGTGCCATCAGTGATAGCGGGAGGGCCACCGGGGAGCTGTTTTTT.

The V gene is TRBV27, the J gene TRBJ1-4; D uncertain. Looked up from germline, CDR1 is MNHEY and CDR2 is SMNVEV (reference sequence). This CDR3 region has 13 residues. Trimming took 3 bases from V and 7 from J, leaving 9 bases between them. The CDR3 bases are TGTGCCAGCAGTTTCTCGGTCGGTGAAAAACTGTTTTTT. Protein: CASSFSVGEKLFF.

This clone showed up just a few times. The chain carries TRBV7-9 and TRBJ1-4, with 12 bases that match TRBD1. The CDR3 contains 17 residues. Germline-derived CDR1 and CDR2 are SEHNR and FQNEAQ (reference sequence). V lost 8 bases and J lost 3; bases outside the gene matches: 10. Written as DNA, the CDR3 is TGTGCCAGCGGGACCGGGACAGGGGGCCCGGCTAATGAAAAACTGTTTTTT. Translating it yields CASGTGTGGPANEKLFF.

The chain employs TRBV15 and TRBJ2-3, with unresolved D. The CDR3 covers 15 residues. Trimming left V 0 bases short and J 4 bases short, with 11 bases between. The germline V gene encodes CDR1 LNHNV and CDR2 YYDKDF (reference sequence). CDR3 sequence: CATSRDPATSDTQYF. CDR3 bases: TGTGCCACCAGCAGAGACCCAGCGACTTCAGATACGCAGTATTTT.

The CDR3 coding sequence is TGTGCCAGCAGCTTAGTTGGACAGGGTGGCGGGGCCAACGTCCTGACTTTC. Its translation: CASSLVGQGGGANVLTF. The chain links TRBV7-9 to TRBJ2-6, with TRBD1 identical over 8 bases. The germline V gene has CDR1 SEHNR and CDR2 FQNEAQ (reference sequence). The CDR3 has 17 residues. After removal of 1 base from V and 4 bases from J, the junction contained 6 bases not matched to a gene. Supplemented by reference TRBV7-9 and TRBJ2-6, the full variable domain reads DTGVSQNPRHKITKRGQNVTFRCDPISEHNRLYWYRQTLGQGPEFLTYFQNEAQLEKSRLLSDRFSAERPKGSFSTLEIQRTEQGDSAMYLCASSLVGQGGGANVLTFGAGSRLTVL.

The genes are TRBV29-1 and TRBJ2-7; D possibly corresponds to TRBD1 (6 bases). The ends were cut back, 6 bases at V and 3 bases at J, with 12 bases in the middle. The CDR3 consists of 12 residues. Germline V gene data show CDR1 as SQVTM and CDR2 as ANQGSEA. This CDR3 is CSVGQNLYEQYF. The CDR3 coding sequence is TGCAGCGTCGGACAGAATCTCTACGAGCAGTACTTC.

This clone turned up a few times. The rearrangement joins TRBV7-2 to TRBJ2-5; 7 bases are a match to TRBD1. The CDR3 extends over 15 amino acids. V trimming: 1 base; J trimming: 5 bases; junction bases outside the gene matches: 7. CDR1 and CDR2 (germline): SGHTA, FQGNSA. For the CDR3, the DNA is TGTGCCAGCAGCTTAGGGTTAGGGGGCTGGGAGACCCAGTACTTC. The encoded protein is CASSLGLGGWETQYF.